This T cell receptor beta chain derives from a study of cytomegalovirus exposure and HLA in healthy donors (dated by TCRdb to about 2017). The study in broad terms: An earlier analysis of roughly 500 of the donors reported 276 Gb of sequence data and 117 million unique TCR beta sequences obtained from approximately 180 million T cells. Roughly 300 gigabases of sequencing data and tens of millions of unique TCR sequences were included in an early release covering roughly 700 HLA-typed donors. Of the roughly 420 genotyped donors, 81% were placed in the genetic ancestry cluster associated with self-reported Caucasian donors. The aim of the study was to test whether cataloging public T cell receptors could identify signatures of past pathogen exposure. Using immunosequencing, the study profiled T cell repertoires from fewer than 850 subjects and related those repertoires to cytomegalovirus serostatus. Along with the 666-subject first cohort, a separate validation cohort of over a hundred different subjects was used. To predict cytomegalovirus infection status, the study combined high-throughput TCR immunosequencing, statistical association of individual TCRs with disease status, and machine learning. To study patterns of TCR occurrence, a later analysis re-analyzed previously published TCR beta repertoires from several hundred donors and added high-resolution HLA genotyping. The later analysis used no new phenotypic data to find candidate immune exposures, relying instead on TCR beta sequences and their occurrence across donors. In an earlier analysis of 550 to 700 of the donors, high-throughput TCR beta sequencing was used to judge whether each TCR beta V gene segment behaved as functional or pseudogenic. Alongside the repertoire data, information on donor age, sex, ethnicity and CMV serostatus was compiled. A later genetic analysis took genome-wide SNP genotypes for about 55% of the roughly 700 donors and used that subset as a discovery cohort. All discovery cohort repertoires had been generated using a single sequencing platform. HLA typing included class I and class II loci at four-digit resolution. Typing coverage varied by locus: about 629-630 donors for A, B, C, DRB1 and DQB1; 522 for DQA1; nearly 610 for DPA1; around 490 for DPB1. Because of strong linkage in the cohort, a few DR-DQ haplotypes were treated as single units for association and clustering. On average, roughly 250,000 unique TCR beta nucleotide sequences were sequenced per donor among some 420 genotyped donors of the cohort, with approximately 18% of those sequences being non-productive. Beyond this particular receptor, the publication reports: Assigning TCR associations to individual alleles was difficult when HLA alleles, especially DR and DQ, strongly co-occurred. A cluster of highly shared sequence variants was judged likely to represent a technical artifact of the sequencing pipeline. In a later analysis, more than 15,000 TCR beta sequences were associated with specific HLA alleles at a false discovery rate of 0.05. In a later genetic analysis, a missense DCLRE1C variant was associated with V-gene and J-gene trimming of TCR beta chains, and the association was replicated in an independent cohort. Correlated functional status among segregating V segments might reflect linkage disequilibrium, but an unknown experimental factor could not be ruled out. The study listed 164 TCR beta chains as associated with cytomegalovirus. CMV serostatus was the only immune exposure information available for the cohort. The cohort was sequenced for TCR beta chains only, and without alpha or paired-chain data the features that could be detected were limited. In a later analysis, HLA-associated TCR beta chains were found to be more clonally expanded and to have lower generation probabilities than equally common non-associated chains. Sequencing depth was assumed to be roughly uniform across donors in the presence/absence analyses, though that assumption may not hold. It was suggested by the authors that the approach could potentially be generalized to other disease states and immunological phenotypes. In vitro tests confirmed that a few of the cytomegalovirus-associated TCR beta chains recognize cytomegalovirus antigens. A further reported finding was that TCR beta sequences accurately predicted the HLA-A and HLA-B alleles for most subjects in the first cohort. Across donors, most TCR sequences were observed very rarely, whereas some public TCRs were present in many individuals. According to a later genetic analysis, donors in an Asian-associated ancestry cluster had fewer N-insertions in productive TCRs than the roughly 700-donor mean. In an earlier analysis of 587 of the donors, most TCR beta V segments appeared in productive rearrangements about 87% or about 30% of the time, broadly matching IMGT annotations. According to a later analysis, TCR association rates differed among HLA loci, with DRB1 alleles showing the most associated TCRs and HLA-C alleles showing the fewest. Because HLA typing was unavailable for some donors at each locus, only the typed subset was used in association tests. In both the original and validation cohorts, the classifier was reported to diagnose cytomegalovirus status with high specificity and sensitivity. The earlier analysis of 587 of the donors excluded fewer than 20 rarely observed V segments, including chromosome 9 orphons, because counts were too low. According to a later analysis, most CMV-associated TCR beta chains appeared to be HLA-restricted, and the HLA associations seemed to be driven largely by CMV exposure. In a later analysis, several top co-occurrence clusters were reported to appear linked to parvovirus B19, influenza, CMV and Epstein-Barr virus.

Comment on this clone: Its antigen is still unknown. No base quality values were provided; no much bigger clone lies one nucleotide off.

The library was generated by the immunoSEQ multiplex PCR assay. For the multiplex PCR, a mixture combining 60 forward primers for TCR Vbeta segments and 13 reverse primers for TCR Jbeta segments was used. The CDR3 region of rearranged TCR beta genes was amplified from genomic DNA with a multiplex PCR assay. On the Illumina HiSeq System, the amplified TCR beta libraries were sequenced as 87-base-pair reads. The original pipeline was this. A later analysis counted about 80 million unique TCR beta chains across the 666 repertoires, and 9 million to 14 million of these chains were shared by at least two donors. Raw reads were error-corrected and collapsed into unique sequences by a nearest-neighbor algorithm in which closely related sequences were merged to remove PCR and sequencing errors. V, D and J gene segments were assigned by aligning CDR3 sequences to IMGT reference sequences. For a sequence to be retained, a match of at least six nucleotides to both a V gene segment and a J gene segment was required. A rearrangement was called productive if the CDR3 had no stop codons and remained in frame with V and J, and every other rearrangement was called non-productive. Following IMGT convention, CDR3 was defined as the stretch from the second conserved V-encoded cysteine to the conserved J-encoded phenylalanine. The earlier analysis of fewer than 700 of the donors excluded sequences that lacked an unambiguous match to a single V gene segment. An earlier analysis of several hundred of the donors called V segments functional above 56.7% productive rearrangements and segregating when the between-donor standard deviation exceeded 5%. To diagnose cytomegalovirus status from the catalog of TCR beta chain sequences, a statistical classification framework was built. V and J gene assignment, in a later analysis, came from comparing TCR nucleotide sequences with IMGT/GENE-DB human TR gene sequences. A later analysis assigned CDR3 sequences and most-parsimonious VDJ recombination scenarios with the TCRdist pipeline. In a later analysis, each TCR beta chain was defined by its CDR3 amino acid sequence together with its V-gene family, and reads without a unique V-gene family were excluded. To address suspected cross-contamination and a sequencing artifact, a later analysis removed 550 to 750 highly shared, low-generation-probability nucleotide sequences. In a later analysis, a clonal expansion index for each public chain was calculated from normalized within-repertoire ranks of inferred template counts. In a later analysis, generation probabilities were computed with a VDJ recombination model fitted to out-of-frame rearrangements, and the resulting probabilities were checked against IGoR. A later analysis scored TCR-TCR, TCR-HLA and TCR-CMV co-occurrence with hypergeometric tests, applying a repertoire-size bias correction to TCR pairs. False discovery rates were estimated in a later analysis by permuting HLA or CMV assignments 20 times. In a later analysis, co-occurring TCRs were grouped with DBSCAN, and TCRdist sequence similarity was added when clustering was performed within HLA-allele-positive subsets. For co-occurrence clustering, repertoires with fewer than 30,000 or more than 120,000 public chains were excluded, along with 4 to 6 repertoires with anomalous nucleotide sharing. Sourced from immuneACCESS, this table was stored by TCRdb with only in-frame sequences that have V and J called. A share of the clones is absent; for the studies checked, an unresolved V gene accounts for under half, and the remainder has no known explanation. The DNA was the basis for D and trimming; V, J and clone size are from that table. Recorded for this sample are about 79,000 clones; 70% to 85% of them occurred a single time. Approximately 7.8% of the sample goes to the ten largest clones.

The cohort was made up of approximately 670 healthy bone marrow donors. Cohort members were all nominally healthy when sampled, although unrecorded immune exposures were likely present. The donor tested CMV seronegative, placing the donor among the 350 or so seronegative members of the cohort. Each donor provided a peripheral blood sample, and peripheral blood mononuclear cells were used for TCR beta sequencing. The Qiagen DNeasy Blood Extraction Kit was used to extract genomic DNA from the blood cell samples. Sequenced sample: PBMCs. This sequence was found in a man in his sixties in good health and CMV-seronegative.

CDR3 loop: CASSQPGRSNEQFF. The bases are TGTGCCAGCTCACAACCGGGTAGGAGCAATGAGCAGTTCTTC. This receptor chain uses TRBV18 and TRBJ2-1, with the D segment identity uncertain. Cut back by 4 bases and 6 bases, the V and J ends lie 13 bases apart. The CDR3 covers 14 residues, taking in both the cysteine and the phenylalanine. The CDR3 DNA has 42 bases and is translated from base 1. As encoded in the germline V gene, CDR1 is KGHSH while CDR2 is LQKENI.